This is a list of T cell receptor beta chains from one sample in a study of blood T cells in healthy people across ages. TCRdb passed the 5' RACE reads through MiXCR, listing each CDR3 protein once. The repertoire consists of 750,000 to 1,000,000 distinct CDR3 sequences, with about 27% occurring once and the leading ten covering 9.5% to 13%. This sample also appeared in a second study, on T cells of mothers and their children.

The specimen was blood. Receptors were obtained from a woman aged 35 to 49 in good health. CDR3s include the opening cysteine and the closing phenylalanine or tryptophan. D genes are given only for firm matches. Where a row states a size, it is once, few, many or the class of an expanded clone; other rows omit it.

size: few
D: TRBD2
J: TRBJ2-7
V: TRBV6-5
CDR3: CASSYSTSGGAYEQYF
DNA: TGTGCCAGCAGTTACTCGACTAGCGGGGGGGCCTACGAGCAGTACTTC

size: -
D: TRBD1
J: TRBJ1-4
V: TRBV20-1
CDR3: CSARDRVGGPEKLFF
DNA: TGCAGTGCTAGGGACAGGGTTGGGGGGCCTGAAAAACTGTTTTTT

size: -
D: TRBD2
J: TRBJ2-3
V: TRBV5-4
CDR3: CASSAAGRAGGQDTQYF
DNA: TGTGCCAGCAGCGCCGCGGGACGGGCGGGGGGGCAAGATACGCAGTATTTT

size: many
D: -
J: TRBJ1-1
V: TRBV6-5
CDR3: CASSTAKTEAFF
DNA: TGTGCCAGCAGTACCGCAAAAACTGAAGCTTTCTTT

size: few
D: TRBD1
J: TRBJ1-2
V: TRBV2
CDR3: CASSERGTGEGYTF
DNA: TGTGCCAGCAGTGAACGCGGGACAGGGGAAGGCTACACCTTC

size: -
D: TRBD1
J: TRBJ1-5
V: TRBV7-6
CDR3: CASSLDLQPRDRYNQPQHF
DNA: TGTGCCAGCAGCTTAGATCTACAGCCCAGGGACAGGTACAATCAGCCCCAGCATTTT

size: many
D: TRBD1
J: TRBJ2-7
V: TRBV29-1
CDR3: CSPGQAFYEQYF
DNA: TGCAGCCCTGGACAGGCCTTCTACGAGCAGTACTTC

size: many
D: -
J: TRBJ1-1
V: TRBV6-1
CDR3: CASSVTGNTEAFF
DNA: TGTGCCAGCAGCGTGACAGGTAACACTGAAGCTTTCTTT

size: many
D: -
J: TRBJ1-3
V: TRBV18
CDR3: CASSPTAGNTIYF
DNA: TGTGCCAGCTCACCGACGGCTGGAAACACCATATATTTT

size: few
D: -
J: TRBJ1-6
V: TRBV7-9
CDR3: CASSAWGVDNSPLHF
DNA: TGTGCCAGCAGCGCTTGGGGTGTGGATAATTCACCCCTCCACTTT

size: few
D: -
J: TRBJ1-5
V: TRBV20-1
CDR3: CRATRDQPQHF
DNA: TGCAGGGCTACACGGGATCAGCCCCAGCATTTT

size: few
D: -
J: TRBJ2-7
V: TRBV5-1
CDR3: CASSLAGEFGDEQYF
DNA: TGCGCCAGCAGCTTGGCTGGGGAGTTCGGCGACGAGCAGTACTTC

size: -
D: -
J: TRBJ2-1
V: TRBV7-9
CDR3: CASRPGGALDNEQFF
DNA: TGTGCCAGCAGACCCGGCGGGGCATTGGACAATGAGCAGTTCTTC

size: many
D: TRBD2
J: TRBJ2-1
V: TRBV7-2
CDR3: CASRRGGSYNEQFF
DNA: TGTGCCAGCCGGCGCGGGGGTTCCTACAATGAGCAGTTCTTC

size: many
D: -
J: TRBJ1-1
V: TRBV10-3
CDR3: CAIRLTVNTEAFF
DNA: TGTGCCATCAGGCTGACAGTTAACACTGAAGCTTTCTTT

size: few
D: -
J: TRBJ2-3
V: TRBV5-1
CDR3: CASSANGQRGADTQYF
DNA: TGCGCCAGCAGCGCCAACGGACAGAGGGGCGCAGATACGCAGTATTTT

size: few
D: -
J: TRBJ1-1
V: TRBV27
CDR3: CASSLSAGGRTEAFF
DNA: TGTGCCAGCAGTTTATCCGCGGGGGGGAGGACTGAAGCTTTCTTT

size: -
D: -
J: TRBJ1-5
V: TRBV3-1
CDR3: CASSQRGGNQPQHF
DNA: TGTGCCAGCAGCCAACGGGGGGGTAATCAGCCCCAGCATTTT

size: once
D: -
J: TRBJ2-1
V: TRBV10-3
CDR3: CAISESIPSDHEQFF
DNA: TGTGCCATCAGTGAGTCGATTCCTAGCGATCATGAGCAGTTCTTC

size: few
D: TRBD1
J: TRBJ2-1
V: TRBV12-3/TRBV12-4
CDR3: CASSLGQVGFF
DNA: TGTGCCAGCAGTCTTGGACAGGTAGGGTTCTTC

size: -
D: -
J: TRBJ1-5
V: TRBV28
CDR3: CASSLGQVLPNQPQHF
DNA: TGTGCCAGCAGTTTAGGGCAGGTGCTCCCCAATCAGCCCCAGCATTTT

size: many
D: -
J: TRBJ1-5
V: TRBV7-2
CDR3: CASSLRGGNQPQHF
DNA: TGTGCCAGCAGCTTGAGGGGGGGCAATCAGCCCCAGCATTTT

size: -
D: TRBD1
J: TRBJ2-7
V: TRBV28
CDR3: CASSLPLGTGPTYEQYF
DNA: TGTGCCAGCAGTCTACCCTTGGGGACAGGTCCTACCTACGAGCAGTACTTC

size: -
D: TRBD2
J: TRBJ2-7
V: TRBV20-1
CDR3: CSASLRRTSGWGSSYNEQYF
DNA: TGCAGTGCTAGTCTACGACGGACTAGCGGGTGGGGGAGCTCCTACAATGAGCAGTACTTC

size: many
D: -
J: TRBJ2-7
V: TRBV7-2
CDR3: CASSTRTRTYEQYF
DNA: TGTGCCAGCAGCACGCGGACGAGAACCTACGAGCAGTACTTC

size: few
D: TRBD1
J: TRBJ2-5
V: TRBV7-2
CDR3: CASSLESGGQGRGETQYF
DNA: TGTGCCAGCAGCTTAGAAAGCGGCGGACAGGGGAGAGGGGAGACCCAGTACTTC

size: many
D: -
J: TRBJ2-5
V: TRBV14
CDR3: CASSHEEWETQYF
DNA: TGTGCCAGCAGCCACGAGGAGTGGGAGACCCAGTACTTC

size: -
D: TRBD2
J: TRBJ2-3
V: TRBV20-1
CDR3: CSARLPSGGASTDTQYF
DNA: TGCAGTGCTAGATTACCTAGCGGGGGGGCCTCAACAGATACGCAGTATTTT

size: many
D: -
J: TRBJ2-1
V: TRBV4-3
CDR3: CASRQAHRGNGEQFF
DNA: TGCGCCAGCAGACAAGCCCATCGGGGGAACGGTGAGCAGTTCTTC

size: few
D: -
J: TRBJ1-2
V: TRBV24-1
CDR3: CATSEFTTNYGYTF
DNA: TGTGCCACCAGTGAGTTCACAACTAACTATGGCTACACCTTC

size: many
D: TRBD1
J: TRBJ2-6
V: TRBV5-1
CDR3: CASSLWAGGSGANVLTF
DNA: TGCGCCAGCAGCTTGTGGGCAGGGGGCTCTGGGGCCAACGTCCTGACTTTC

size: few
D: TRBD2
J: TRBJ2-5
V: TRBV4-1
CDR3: CASSQELAGEPRGSQYF
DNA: TGCGCCAGCAGCCAAGAACTAGCGGGGGAGCCCCGAGGGTCCCAGTACTTC

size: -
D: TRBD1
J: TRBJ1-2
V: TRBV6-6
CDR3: CASSVGQGGSYGYTF
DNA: TGTGCCAGCAGTGTGGGACAGGGGGGAAGCTATGGCTACACCTTC

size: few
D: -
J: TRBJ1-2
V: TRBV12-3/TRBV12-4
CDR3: CASRRTGSYGYTF
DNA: TGTGCCAGCAGACGGACCGGGAGCTATGGCTACACCTTC

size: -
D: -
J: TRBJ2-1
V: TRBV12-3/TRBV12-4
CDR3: CASSPGGLRSYEQFF
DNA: TGTGCCAGCAGCCCCGGCGGCCTTCGCTCCTACGAGCAGTTCTTC